This T cell receptor (beta chain) was identified during a study of OX40 agonist ivuxolimab in advanced cancers. As for the study in general: Of the participants, roughly 40% had some prior anti-PD-1, anti-PD-L1 or anti-CTLA-4 therapy, which was allowed. One patient with hepatocellular carcinoma and two with cutaneous melanoma, three in all, had partial responses. Study results and caveats: At 0.1 to 3.0 mg/kg and by week 6, CD4+ and CD8+ T cells in the blood had expanded clonally. Normalized T-cell clonal expansion was also low in a subset of nonresponders.

Of note for this clone: What it binds is unknown.

The CDR3 consists of 15 residues. Germline V gene sequence: CDR1 MNHNY, CDR2 SVGAGI (reference sequence). V trimming: 8 bases; J trimming: 5 bases; junction bases outside the gene matches: 11. Assay: immunoSEQ multiplex PCR; the TCRdb copy retains only in-frame clones and omits some. Among about 19,000 clones, about 88% were seen once, and the ten largest hold about 50%. This clonotype originated in an adult with an advanced solid tumor such as melanoma, head and neck, liver or kidney cancer. The J gene is TRBJ2-1, the V gene TRBV6-6, with 8 nucleotides matching TRBD2. Here the sequenced sample was CD4+ or CD8+ T cells sorted from blood, taken in a trial of the OX40 agonist ivuxolimab. CDR3 loop: CASWKLAGSDNEQFF. The CDR3 DNA follows: TGTGCCAGCTGGAAGTTAGCGGGATCAGACAATGAGCAGTTCTTC.